This T cell receptor beta chain was sequenced during a study of blood T cell repertoires in COVID-19. For the study at large: T cells, B-cell-depleted T cells, or PBMCs supplied cDNA or gDNA.

How the authors handled the data: Amplified reference gene primers provided the basis for estimating nucleated cell counts. Generated by immunoSEQ multiplex PCR, the TCRdb table keeps only in-frame clones and is missing some. The V and J calls and the clone size are those of that table, but D and trimming were determined from the DNA. In the table there are around 120,000 clones, around 86% of which are singletons. Germline CDR1 is SEHNR and CDR2 is FQNEAQ (reference sequence). V was shortened by 4 bases and J by 3 bases, with 20 bases between the two germline ends. The CDR3 has 17 residues. The sample was peripheral blood. This TCR was sampled from a woman in her 70s with acute or convalescent COVID-19. The rearrangement links TRBV7-9 to TRBJ2-3, with a weak D call TRBD1 (5 bases). The CDR3 nucleotides are TGTGCCAGCAGCTCTATCCGCTGGGGCCAAGGGACAGATACGCAGTATTTT. Encoded protein: CASSSIRWGQGTDTQYF.